The clone carrying this T cell receptor (beta chain) was observed a few times. Its antigen is undetermined. From germline, CDR1 is SNHLY and CDR2 FYNNEI. CDR3 length equals 15 residues. V was clipped by 6 bases and J by 7 bases, with 16 bases between them. The data are from a study of PD-1 blockade in classical Hodgkin lymphoma. Findings and limits, study-wide: A significant rise in TCR diversity by C4D1 was seen for CD4+ but not CD8+ cells.

The assay was immunoSEQ multiplex PCR, and TCRdb's table has in-frame clones only and misses some. The data hold 15,000 to 20,000 clones, with about four fifths observed a single time. Relapse after autologous stem cell transplantation occurred in every patient, and brentuximab vedotin exposure varied. The clonotype comes from a human donor with classical Hodgkin lymphoma. V is TRBV2 and J is TRBJ1-6; D possibly corresponds to TRBD1 (5 bases). The specimen comprised peripheral blood mononuclear cells (PBMCs), sampled at baseline. This CDR3 is CASRRDARGNSPLHF. The DNA for the CDR3 is TGTGCCAGCAGGAGGGACGCACGGGGGAATTCACCCCTCCACTTT.